This TCR beta chain was sequenced during a study of blood T cell repertoires in COVID-19. Overall study: T cells, B-cell-depleted T cells, or PBMCs provided the cDNA or gDNA that served as material.

The authors' processing: Amplifying reference gene primers gave estimates of nucleated cell counts. Data came from immunoSEQ multiplex PCR; TCRdb stores just in-frame clones and leaves some out. V, J and clone size reflect that table, while D and trimming were determined from the DNA. The data hold roughly 300,000 clones, with around 87% observed a single time. Germline V CDR1 and CDR2: SNHLY, FYNNEI. This CDR3 region has 13 residues. V dropped 7 bases and J dropped 0 bases, with 7 bases sitting between them. This clonotype was obtained from a woman aged 45 to 65 who had recovered from COVID-19. The rearrangement uses TRBV2 and TRBJ1-5; no clear D. What was sequenced was peripheral blood. DNA of the CDR3: TGTGCCAGCAAAACAGATAGCAATCAGCCCCAGCATTTT. Translation gives CASKTDSNQPQHF.